The present entry profiles one T cell receptor (beta chain) with its context. Its antigen is not identified. The data originate from a study of blood T cells in healthy people across ages. Study results and limitations: Without sorted subsets, naive and antigen-experienced compartments could not be conclusively compared. Significant beta diversity loss was already apparent by age roughly 44, declining roughly linearly.

The authors ran a second PCR of roughly 6 to 11 cycles using a sample-barcoded 5' primer and a J-beta primer mix. Every molecule of cDNA carried a tag from a template-switch adaptor with 12 random nucleotides. TCRdb recomputed calls from the 5' RACE reads with MiXCR, one row per CDR3 protein. The table shows about 1.8 million distinct CDR3 sequences, with roughly 52% occurring only once. The germline V and J ends were trimmed by 11 bases and 2 bases, with 20 bases remaining between them. This CDR3 has 15 amino acids. The receptor's source is a woman aged 40 to 50 in good health. The rearrangement joins TRBV12-3 or TRBV12-4 to TRBJ2-3; either TRBD1 or TRBD2 may fit D (6 bases each). Sequencing was carried out using blood. CDR3 region: CACYRGAKITDTQYF. CDR3 sequence (DNA): TGTGCCTGCTATAGGGGGGCGAAGATCACAGATACGCAGTATTTT.